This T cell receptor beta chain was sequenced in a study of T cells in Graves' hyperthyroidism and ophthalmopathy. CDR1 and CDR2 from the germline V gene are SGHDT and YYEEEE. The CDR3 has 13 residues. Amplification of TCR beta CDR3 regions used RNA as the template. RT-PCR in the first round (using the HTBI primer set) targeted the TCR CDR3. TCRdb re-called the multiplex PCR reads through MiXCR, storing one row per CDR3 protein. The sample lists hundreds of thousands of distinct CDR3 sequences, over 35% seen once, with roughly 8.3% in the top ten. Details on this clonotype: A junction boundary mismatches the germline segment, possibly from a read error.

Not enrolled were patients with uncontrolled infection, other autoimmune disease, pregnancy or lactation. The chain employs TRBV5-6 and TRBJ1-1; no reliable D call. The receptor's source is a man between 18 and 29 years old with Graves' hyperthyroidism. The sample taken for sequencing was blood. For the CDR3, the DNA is TGTGCCAGCAGCTTGGTGATTAACAGTGAAGCTTTCTTT. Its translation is CASSLVINSEAFF.